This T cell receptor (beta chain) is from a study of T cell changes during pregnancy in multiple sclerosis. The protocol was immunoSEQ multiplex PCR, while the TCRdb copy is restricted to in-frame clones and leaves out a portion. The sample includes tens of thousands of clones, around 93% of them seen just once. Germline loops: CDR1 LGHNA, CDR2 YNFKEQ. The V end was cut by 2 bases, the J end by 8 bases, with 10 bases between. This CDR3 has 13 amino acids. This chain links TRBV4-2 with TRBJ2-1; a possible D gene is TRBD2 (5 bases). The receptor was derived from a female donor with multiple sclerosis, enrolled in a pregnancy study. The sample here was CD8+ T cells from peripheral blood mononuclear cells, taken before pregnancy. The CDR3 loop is CASSQFTRYEQFF. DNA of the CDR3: TGTGCCAGCAGCCAATTTACTAGGTATGAGCAGTTCTTC.